What follows describes a single T cell receptor (beta chain). There are a few counts of this clone. It lacks a known antigen. Per-base qualities were not stored, and no clone one base away is much larger. There are 13 amino acids in the CDR3, from cysteine to phenylalanine inclusive. The DNA shown is the 39-base CDR3, in frame from base 1. Trimming leaves V shorter by 6 bases and J shorter by 4 bases, with the junction holding 4 bases beyond the gene matches. Per the germline V gene, ENHRY is the CDR1 and SYGVKD is the CDR2. This sample is drawn from a study of CD8+ T cells in alopecia areata (dated by TCRdb to 2016 to 2018). Looking at the study overall: Treated patients were enrolled in an open-label pilot trial of oral tofacitinib at 5 to 10 mg twice daily for moderate-to-severe alopecia areata. Tofacitinib was given for 6 to 18 months, followed by 6 months of follow-up off drug to assess delayed response and recurrence. Scalp clonality was compared among normal scalp (n=4), patchy alopecia areata scalp (n=8), and alopecia totalis/universalis scalp (n=8). Disease severity in treated patients was measured with the SALT score, which quantifies the percentage of affected scalp surface area. Biopsies were taken from tofacitinib-treated patients at baseline and at 4 and 24 weeks of treatment, and a later scalp biopsy was taken in several of the tofacitinib-treated patients. The study used high-throughput TCRbeta sequencing to examine T cell clonal expansion in alopecia areata, in both the C3H/HeJ mouse model and human patients. In humans, TCRbeta sequencing was performed on scalp tissue and on sorted CD4+ and CD8+ peripheral blood T cells from healthy controls and from patients with patchy or totalis/universalis alopecia areata. TCRbeta CDR3 regions were amplified by immunoSEQ multiplex PCR with 35 Vbeta forward and 13 Jbeta reverse primers. RNA came from the PAXgene miRNA kit for fixed scalp, the miRNeasy kit for PBMCs, and the RNeasy kit for mouse skin.

Sample treatment or condition, as interpreted from the label and publication: oral pan-JAK inhibitor, 5-10 mg twice daily. From alopecia areata patients, peripheral blood was collected along with lesional scalp punch biopsies. PBMCs were isolated by density centrifugation and stained for CD3, CD4 and CD8, and CD4+ and CD8+ T cells were sorted on a FACSAria. What the research found in general, with its limitations: Compared with normal scalp, lesional scalp, particularly in alopecia totalis/universalis, had higher clonality and more expanded CD8+ clones, which suggests antigenic drive. During tofacitinib treatment, many expanded lesional clones stuck around in both scalp and blood, and this persistence may partly explain why relapse happens after treatment is stopped. Shared TCR sequences between patients were less evident than in mice, which may be partly attributable to HLA diversity in the patient population. Resident alphabeta T cells in normal human skin are also sequenced, complicating scalp TCR repertoire analysis, unlike mouse skin dominated by gammadelta T cells. Because the treated cohort was small and included a single nonresponder, larger studies are needed to assess links between baseline CD8+ expansion and response. Tofacitinib significantly decreased scalp clonality and the number of expanded CD8+ clones among the top 100 scalp clones.

The library was prepared using the immunoSEQ multiplex PCR assay. RNA was extracted from all samples and reverse transcribed into cDNA, which served as template for TCR sequencing. SuperScript III was used to make first-strand cDNA, primed with a 2:1 mix of oligo-dT and random hexamers. A synthetic immune receptor repertoire was used to gauge amplification bias, and whatever bias remained was removed computationally. The original methods were these. After raw reads were preprocessed to remove errors, the CDR3 was defined following IMGT conventions as running from the conserved cysteine to phenylalanine. Clonality was computed as 1 minus the Shannon entropy, with the entropy normalized by log2 of the number of productive unique TCRs. Scalp TCRbeta sequences were cross-referenced with sorted blood CD4 and CD8 repertoires so that the CD4 or CD8 identity of scalp clones could be inferred. This is the immuneACCESS table as TCRdb keeps it, with only in-frame sequences that have V and J called. A part of the clones is gone; compared with another copy, unresolved V genes explain less than half, and the rest is unexplained. The DNA was the basis for D and trimming; V, J and clone size are from that table. This sample is represented by fewer than 250,000 clones; around two fifths of them were singletons. Of the sample, about 0.48% falls within the top ten clones.

This clonotype originated in a human donor with alopecia areata. The V and J segments used are TRBV10-3 and TRBJ1-1; 8 middle bases align to TRBD1. Sequencing was performed on CD4+ T cells sorted from blood, taken at week 34, from a patient treated with tofacitinib. The DNA is as follows: TGTGCCATCAGGAACACAGGGGGCACTGAAGCTTTCTTT. Its product reads: CAIRNTGGTEAFF.